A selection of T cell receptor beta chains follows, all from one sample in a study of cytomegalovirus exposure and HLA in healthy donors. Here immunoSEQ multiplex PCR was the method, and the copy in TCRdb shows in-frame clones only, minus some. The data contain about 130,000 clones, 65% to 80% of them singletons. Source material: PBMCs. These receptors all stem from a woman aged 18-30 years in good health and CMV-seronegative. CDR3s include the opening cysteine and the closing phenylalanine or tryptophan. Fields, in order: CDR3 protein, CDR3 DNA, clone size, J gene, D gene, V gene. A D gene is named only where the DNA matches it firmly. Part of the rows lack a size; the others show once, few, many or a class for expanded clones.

CASSEPSQGTQYF,TGCGCCAGCAGTGAGCCCTCCCAGGGGACCCAGTACTTC,-,TRBJ2-5,-,TRBV10-1
CASSLSSSGANVLTF,TGTGCCAGCAGCTTGTCCAGCTCTGGGGCCAACGTCCTGACTTTC,-,TRBJ2-6,-,TRBV5-4
CALRPGGSYNEQFF,TGTGCCCTCCGACCGGGGGGCAGCTACAATGAGCAGTTCTTC,-,TRBJ2-1,-,TRBV10-3
CASSVGIAGSGETQYF,TGTGCCAGCAGCGTAGGAATAGCGGGGAGCGGGGAGACCCAGTACTTC,few,TRBJ2-5,TRBD2,TRBV9
CASSVTGDQPQHF,TGTGCCAGCAGCGTAACAGGGGACCAGCCCCAGCATTTT,once,TRBJ1-5,TRBD1,TRBV9
CASSGTGICSGNTIYF,TGTGCCAGCAGCGGTACAGGGATCTGCTCTGGAAACACCATATATTTT,-,TRBJ1-3,-,TRBV21-1
CASSGGTGDPYSNQPQHF,TGTGCCAGCAGTGGTGGGACAGGGGACCCCTATAGCAATCAGCCCCAGCATTTT,-,TRBJ1-5,TRBD1,TRBV27
CASSIKGGQADTQYF,TGTGCCAGTAGTATCAAGGGAGGACAGGCAGATACGCAGTATTTT,-,TRBJ2-3,-,TRBV19
CASSPTGLAGVSETQYF,TGCGCCAGCAGCCCAACTGGACTAGCGGGAGTCTCAGAGACCCAGTACTTC,few,TRBJ2-5,TRBD2,TRBV4-1
CAWSVRENYGYTF,TGTGCCTGGAGTGTACGAGAGAACTATGGCTACACCTTC,-,TRBJ1-2,-,TRBV30